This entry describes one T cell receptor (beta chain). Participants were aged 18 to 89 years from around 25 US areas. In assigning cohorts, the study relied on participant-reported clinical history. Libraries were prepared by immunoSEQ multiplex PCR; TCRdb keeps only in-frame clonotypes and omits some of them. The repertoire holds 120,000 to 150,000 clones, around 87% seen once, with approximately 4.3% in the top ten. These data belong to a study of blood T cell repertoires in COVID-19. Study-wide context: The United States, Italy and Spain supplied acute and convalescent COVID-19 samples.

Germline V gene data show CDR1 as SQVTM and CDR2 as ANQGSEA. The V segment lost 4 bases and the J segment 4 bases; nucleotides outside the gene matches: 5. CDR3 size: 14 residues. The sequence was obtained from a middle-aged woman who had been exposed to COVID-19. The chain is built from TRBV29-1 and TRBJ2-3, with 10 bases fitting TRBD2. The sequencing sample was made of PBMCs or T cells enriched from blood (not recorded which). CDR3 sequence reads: CSVGSGRAPDTQYF. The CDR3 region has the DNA TGCAGCGTTGGCAGCGGGAGGGCTCCAGATACGCAGTATTTT.